The 21 T cell receptor beta chains below were found in one sample sequenced in a study of cytomegalovirus exposure and HLA in healthy donors. Primers: 60 Vbeta forward and 13 Jbeta reverse. The assay was immunoSEQ multiplex PCR, and TCRdb's table has in-frame clones only and misses some. The data show 55,000 to 75,000 clones, about two thirds seen once. Sequenced: PBMCs. The receptors were sampled from a man aged 40-49 years in good health and CMV-seropositive.

This clone was seen a handful of times. J is TRBJ2-7 and V is TRBV12-5, with D tentatively TRBD1 (6 bases). The CDR3 extends over 16 amino acids. Trimming cost V 0 bases and J 2 bases, with 14 bases left between them. Germline assignment: CDR1 LGHNT and CDR2 FRNRAP. The CDR3 is CASGLVLGDIAYEQYF. CDR3 nucleotides: TGTGCTAGTGGTTTGGTACTGGGGGACATTGCCTACGAGCAGTACTTC. Drawing the rest from reference TRBV12-5 and TRBJ2-7, the complete variable domain is DARVTQTPRHKVTEMGQEVTMRCQPILGHNTVFWYRQTMMQGLELLAYFRNRAPLDDSGMPKDRFSAEMPDATLATLKIQPSEPRDSAVYFCASGLVLGDIAYEQYFGPGTRLTVT.

The chain recombines TRBV5-1 with TRBJ1-4; D is unresolved. The CDR3 contains 14 residues. Trimming stripped 4 bases from V and 0 bases from J, with 7 bases between. CDR1 SGHRS and CDR2 YFSETQ come from the germline V gene. The CDR3 region has the DNA TGCGCCAGCAGCCGGACTTCAACTAATGAAAAACTGTTTTTT. Its protein is CASSRTSTNEKLFF.

The V gene is TRBV13, the J gene TRBJ2-7; D uncertain. The CDR3 loop spans 14 amino acids. V dropped 0 bases and J dropped 2 bases, with 8 bases sitting between them. CDR1 and CDR2 (germline): PRHDT, FYEKMQ (reference sequence). This CDR3 is CASSLGGLPYEQYF. Here the CDR3 DNA reads TGTGCCAGCAGCTTAGGGGGCCTACCCTACGAGCAGTACTTC.

J is TRBJ2-2 and V is TRBV7-9; TRBD2 matches at 7 bases. CDR3 length: 16 residues. The germline V gene has CDR1 SEHNR and CDR2 FQNEAQ (reference sequence). V lost 5 bases and J lost 2; bases outside the gene matches: 8. CDR3 sequence reads: CASSRQSGANTGELFF. The CDR3 nucleotides read TGTGCCAGCAGCCGTCAGAGCGGGGCTAACACCGGGGAGCTGTTTTTT.

The chain carries TRBV5-1 and TRBJ2-5; TRBD2 might be the D (6 bases). V was clipped by 0 bases and J by 1 base, with 16 bases between them. The CDR3 totals 17 residues. Germline CDR1 and CDR2: SGHRS and YFSETQ. CDR3 protein: CASSLDGLPAPQETQYF. In DNA, the CDR3 is TGCGCCAGCAGCTTGGACGGACTACCCGCCCCCCAAGAGACCCAGTACTTC.

The chain couples TRBV7-3 to TRBJ2-6, with TRBD2 as a possible D gene (6 bases). The V and J ends lost 3 bases and 5 bases respectively, with 11 bases between them. The germline V gene has CDR1 SGHTA and CDR2 FQGTGA. CDR3 length: 15 residues. This CDR3 reads CASSFLGGRANVLTF. CDR3 coding DNA: TGTGCCAGCAGCTTCCTCGGGGGAAGGGCCAACGTCCTGACTTTC.

This chain joins TRBV5-5 and TRBJ1-2; TRBD1 might be the D (5 bases). V lost 3 bases and J lost 6, with 12 bases in between. There are 13 residues in the CDR3. Germline V gene lookup returns CDR1 SGHKS and CDR2 YYEKEE (reference sequence). CDR3 sequence reads: CASSWEGPNGYTF. The DNA for the CDR3 is TGTGCCAGCAGCTGGGAGGGGCCGAATGGCTACACCTTC.

This clone has only a few counts. The chain uses TRBV30 and TRBJ2-7; 8 bases agree with TRBD2. Unmatched junction bases numbered 11, after V lost 3 bases and J lost 4 bases. Germline loops: CDR1 GTSNPN, CDR2 SVGIG (reference sequence). The CDR3 consists of 15 residues. CDR3 protein: CAWRPGGGGTYEQYF. DNA for the CDR3: TGTGCCTGGAGGCCGGGAGGCGGGGGGACGTACGAGCAGTACTTC.

The CDR3 loop is CASSDRGVNTGELFF. DNA for the CDR3: TGCGCCAGCAGCGACAGGGGCGTGAATACCGGGGAGCTGTTTTTT. The V gene is TRBV4-3, the J gene TRBJ2-2; 8 positions agree with TRBD1. This CDR3 is 15 amino acids long. In germline, CDR1 is LGHNA, CDR2 YSLEER. Losses at the gene ends were 5 bases for V and 5 bases for J; bases not matched to a gene: 7.

The rearrangement links TRBV7-8 to TRBJ2-7; weak D call: TRBD1 (7 bases). The length of the CDR3 is 14 residues. With 3 bases removed from V and 6 bases from J, the gap between germline ends came to 15 bases. Germline CDR1 and CDR2: SGHVS and FQNEAQ. The CDR3: CASSFSQGGGEQYF. As DNA, the CDR3 is TGTGCCAGCAGCTTTTCCCAGGGGGGAGGCGAGCAGTACTTC.

This chain uses TRBV12-5 with TRBJ2-2, with 12 bases matching TRBD2. The V segment lost 0 bases and the J segment 0 bases; nucleotides outside the gene matches: 8. This CDR3 region has 20 residues. The germline V gene has CDR1 LGHNT and CDR2 FRNRAP. The CDR3 DNA is TGTGCTAGTGGTTTGGTACCCGCTAGCGGGGGGGCGGCGAACACCGGGGAGCTGTTTTTT. This sequence encodes CASGLVPASGGAANTGELFF.

The rearrangement links TRBV5-4 to TRBJ1-6; D ambiguous. V gave up 2 bases and J gave up 9 bases, with 6 bases separating them. This CDR3 has 12 amino acids. Germline V gene lookup returns CDR1 SGHNT and CDR2 YYREEE (reference sequence). This chain's CDR3 is CASSLGSSPLHF. CDR3 nucleotides: TGTGCCAGCAGCTTAGGGAGTTCACCCCTCCACTTT.

J is TRBJ2-7 and V is TRBV19; 8 nucleotides match TRBD1. The CDR3 runs 14 residues. The germline V gene encodes CDR1 LNHDA and CDR2 SQIVND (reference sequence). The ends lost 10 bases at V and 3 bases at J; junction bases unmatched: 11. The CDR3 DNA sequence: TGTGCCACCGCAGCCAGGGGGCTCCTCTACGAGCAGTACTTC. Protein: CATAARGLLYEQYF. Combining the CDR3 with reference TRBV19 and TRBJ2-7 gives the whole variable domain DGGITQSPKYLFRKEGQNVTLSCEQNLNHDAMYWYRQDPGQGLRLIYYSQIVNDFQKGDIAEGYSVSREKKESFPLTVTSAQKNPTAFYLCATAARGLLYEQYFGPGTRLTVT.

The chain recombines TRBV5-1 with TRBJ2-7; 11 bases map to TRBD1. This CDR3 is 15 amino acids long. V dropped 4 bases and J dropped 6; count of bases not matched to a gene: 9. From germline, CDR1 is SGHRS and CDR2 YFSETQ. CDR3 DNA: TGCGCCAGCAGCCGGGAGGGGGACAGGGGGGCCGAGCAGTACTTC. As protein: CASSREGDRGAEQYF.

This clone was observed a handful of times. The V and J genes are TRBV19 and TRBJ2-1; maybe TRBD2 (6 bases). Germline assignment: CDR1 LNHDA and CDR2 SQIVND (reference sequence). V lost 0 bases and J lost 8, with 14 bases in between. The CDR3 contains 15 residues. The CDR3 loop reads CASSIDGGAGDEQFF. The CDR3 region has the DNA TGTGCCAGTAGTATAGATGGGGGAGCGGGCGATGAGCAGTTCTTC.

This clone showed up just a few times. The chain links TRBV30 to TRBJ1-5, with 7 bases matching TRBD1. CDR1 GTSNPN and CDR2 SVGIG come from the germline V gene (reference sequence). The CDR3 runs to 14 residues. Losses at the gene ends were 7 bases for V and 3 bases for J; bases not matched to a gene: 9. The CDR3 reads CASAGGGPNQPQHF. The CDR3, as DNA: TGTGCCTCGGCAGGGGGAGGCCCCAATCAGCCCCAGCATTTT.

This chain's CDR3 is CATSSPAGRTGGNYNEQFF. The CDR3 DNA is TGTGCCACCAGCAGCCCCGCCGGAAGGACAGGGGGGAACTACAATGAGCAGTTCTTC. The chain has TRBV15 and TRBJ2-1, with 10 positions matching TRBD1. There are 19 residues in the CDR3. The V and J ends lost 3 bases and 3 bases, in that order; junction bases with no gene match: 14. Germline V gene lookup returns CDR1 LNHNV and CDR2 YYDKDF (reference sequence).

For the CDR3, the DNA is TGTGCCAGCAGTGCGGGACACTCCTATGGCTACACCTTC. It codes for CASSAGHSYGYTF. The chain couples TRBV25-1 to TRBJ1-2, with a possible D match to TRBD1 (6 bases). The V end was cut by 4 bases, the J end by 4 bases, with 10 bases between. Germline lookup yields CDR1 MGHDK and CDR2 SYGVNS. CDR3 size: 13 residues.

This clone was counted once. The rearrangement uses TRBV5-6 and TRBJ1-6, with 7 bases lining up with TRBD1. CDR3 size: 15 residues. Germline CDR1 reads SGHDT; CDR2 reads YYEEEE. V lost 6 bases and J lost 9; bases outside the gene matches: 12. The CDR3 DNA reads as TGTGCCAGCACCCAAGGGGGCAGGGACGGTTCACCCCTCCACTTT. Protein product: CASTQGGRDGSPLHF.

The V gene is TRBV6-6, the J gene TRBJ2-7; 7 bases align to TRBD1. This CDR3 contains 13 residues. In germline, CDR1 is MNHNY, CDR2 SVGAGI (reference sequence). Germline trimming cut 5 bases from V and 6 bases from J; bases unmatched to any gene: 7. The CDR3 region has the DNA TGTGCCAGCAGTAGACAGGGTTTTTCCGAGCAGTACTTC. Protein sequence: CASSRQGFSEQYF.

This rearrangement joins TRBV19 to TRBJ1-2, with D unresolved. Germline-derived CDR1 and CDR2 are LNHDA and SQIVND (reference sequence). V lost 10 bases and J 3 bases, leaving 9 bases between the germline ends. The CDR3 runs to 11 residues. The CDR3 DNA follows: TGTGCCACCGGAGGGTACTATGGCTACACCTTC. Protein: CATGGYYGYTF. The full variable domain, completed using reference TRBV19 and TRBJ1-2, is DGGITQSPKYLFRKEGQNVTLSCEQNLNHDAMYWYRQDPGQGLRLIYYSQIVNDFQKGDIAEGYSVSREKKESFPLTVTSAQKNPTAFYLCATGGYYGYTFGSGTRLTVV.